The entry below gives a single T cell receptor beta chain sequence along with its context. The CDR3 length is 14 residues. Germline assignment: CDR1 LNHDA and CDR2 SQIVND (reference sequence). V lost 9 bases and J lost 5, with 19 bases in between. This record belongs to a study of blood T cell repertoires in COVID-19. Data came from immunoSEQ multiplex PCR; TCRdb stores just in-frame clones and leaves some out. The table lists 75,000 to 95,000 clones, roughly 90% of them singletons. V gene TRBV19 combines with J gene TRBJ1-2, with a weak D call TRBD1 (6 bases). What was sequenced was peripheral blood. The receptor was derived from a human donor in a cohort sampled during active COVID-19. The CDR3 DNA reads as TGTGCCAGCTCTGCTGGAGACAGGCTGTATGGCTACACCTTC. Its protein is CASSAGDRLYGYTF.